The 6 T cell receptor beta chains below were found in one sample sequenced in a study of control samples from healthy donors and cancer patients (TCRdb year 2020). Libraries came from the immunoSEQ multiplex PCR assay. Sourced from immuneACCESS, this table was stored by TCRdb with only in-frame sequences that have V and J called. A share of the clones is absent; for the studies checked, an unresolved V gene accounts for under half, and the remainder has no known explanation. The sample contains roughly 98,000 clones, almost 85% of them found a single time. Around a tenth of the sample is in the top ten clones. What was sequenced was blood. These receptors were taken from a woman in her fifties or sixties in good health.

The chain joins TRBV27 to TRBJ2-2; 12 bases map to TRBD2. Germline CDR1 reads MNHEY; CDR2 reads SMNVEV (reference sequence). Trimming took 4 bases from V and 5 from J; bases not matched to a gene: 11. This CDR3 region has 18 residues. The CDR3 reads CASSSAQTSGRYTGELFF. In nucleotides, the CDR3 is TGTGCCAGCAGTTCCGCTCAGACTAGCGGGAGATATACCGGGGAGCTGTTTTTT.

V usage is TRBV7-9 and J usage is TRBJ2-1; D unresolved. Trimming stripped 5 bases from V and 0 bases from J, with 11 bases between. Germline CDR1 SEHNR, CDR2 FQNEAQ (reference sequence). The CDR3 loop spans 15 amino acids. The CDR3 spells CASSPGRSSYNEQFF. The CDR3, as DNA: TGTGCCAGCAGCCCTGGCCGGAGCTCCTACAATGAGCAGTTCTTC.

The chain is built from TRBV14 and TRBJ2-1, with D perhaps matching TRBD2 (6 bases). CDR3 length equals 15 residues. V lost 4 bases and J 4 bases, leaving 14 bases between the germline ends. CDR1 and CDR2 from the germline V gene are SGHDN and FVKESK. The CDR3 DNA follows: TGTGCCAGCAGCCGACATAGCGGAACATACAATGAGCAGTTCTTC. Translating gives CASSRHSGTYNEQFF.

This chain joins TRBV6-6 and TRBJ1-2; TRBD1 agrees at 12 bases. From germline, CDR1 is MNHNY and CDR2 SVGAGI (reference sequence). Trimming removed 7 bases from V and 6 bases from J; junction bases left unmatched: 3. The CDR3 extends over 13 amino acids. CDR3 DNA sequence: TGTGCCAGCACCGGGACAGGGGGCGATGGCTACACCTTC. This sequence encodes CASTGTGGDGYTF.

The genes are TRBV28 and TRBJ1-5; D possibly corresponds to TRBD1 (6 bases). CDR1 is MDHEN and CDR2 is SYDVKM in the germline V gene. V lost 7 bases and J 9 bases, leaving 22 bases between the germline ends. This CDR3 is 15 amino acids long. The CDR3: CASKGLSTGLWPQHF. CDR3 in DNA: TGTGCCAGCAAGGGCCTATCGACAGGTCTCTGGCCCCAGCATTTT.

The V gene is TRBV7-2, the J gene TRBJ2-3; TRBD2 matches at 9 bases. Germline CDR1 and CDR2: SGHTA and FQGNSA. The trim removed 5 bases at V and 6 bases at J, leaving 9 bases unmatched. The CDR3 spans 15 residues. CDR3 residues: CASSKTAGGLDTQYF. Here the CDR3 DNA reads TGTGCCAGCAGCAAAACGGCGGGGGGGCTTGATACGCAGTATTTT.